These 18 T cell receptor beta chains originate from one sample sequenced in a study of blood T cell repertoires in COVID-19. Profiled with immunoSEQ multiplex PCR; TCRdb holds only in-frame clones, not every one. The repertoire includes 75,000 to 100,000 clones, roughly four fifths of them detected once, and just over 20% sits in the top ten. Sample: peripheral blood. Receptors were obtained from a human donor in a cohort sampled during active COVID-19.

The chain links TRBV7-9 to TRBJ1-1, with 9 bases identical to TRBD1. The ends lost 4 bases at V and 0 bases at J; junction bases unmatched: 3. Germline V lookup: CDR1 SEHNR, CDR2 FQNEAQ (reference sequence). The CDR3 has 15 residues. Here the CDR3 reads CASSSTGGMNTEAFF. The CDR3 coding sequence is TGTGCCAGCAGCTCGACAGGGGGAATGAACACTGAAGCTTTCTTT.

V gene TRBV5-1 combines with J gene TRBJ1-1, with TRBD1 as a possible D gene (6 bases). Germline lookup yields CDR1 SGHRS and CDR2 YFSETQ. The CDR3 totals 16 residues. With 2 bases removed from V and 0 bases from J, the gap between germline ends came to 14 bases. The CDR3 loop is CASSFAGAIMNTEAFF. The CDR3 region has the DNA TGCGCCAGCAGCTTCGCAGGGGCTATCATGAACACTGAAGCTTTCTTT.

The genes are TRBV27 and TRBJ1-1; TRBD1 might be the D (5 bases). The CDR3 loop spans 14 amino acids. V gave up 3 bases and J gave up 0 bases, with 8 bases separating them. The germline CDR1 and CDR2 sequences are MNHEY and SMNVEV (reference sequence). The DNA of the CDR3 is TGTGCCAGCAGTTTTGGACACTTGAACACTGAAGCTTTCTTT. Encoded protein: CASSFGHLNTEAFF.

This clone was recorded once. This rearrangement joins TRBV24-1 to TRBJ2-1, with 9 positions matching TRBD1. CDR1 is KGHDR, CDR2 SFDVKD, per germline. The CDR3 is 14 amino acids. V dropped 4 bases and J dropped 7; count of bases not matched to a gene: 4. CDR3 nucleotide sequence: TGTGCCACCAGTGACAGGGACAGGGCGAATGAGCAGTTCTTC. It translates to CATSDRDRANEQFF.

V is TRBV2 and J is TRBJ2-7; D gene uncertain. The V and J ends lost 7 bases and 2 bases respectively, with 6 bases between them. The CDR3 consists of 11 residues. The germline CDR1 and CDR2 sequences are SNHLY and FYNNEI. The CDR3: CASTETYEQYF. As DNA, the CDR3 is TGTGCCAGCACGGAGACCTACGAGCAGTACTTC.

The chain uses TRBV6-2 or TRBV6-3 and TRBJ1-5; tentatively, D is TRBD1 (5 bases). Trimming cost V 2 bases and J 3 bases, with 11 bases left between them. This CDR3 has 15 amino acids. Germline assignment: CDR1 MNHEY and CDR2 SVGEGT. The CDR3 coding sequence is TGTGCCAGCAGTTACACGCAGGGTCCCAATCAGCCCCAGCATTTT. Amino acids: CASSYTQGPNQPQHF.

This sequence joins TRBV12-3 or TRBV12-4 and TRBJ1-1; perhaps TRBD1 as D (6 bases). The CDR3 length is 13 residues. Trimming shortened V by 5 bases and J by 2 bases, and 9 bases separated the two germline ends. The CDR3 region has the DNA TGTGCCAGCAGTATACAGGGAAACACTGAAGCTTTCTTT. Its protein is CASSIQGNTEAFF.

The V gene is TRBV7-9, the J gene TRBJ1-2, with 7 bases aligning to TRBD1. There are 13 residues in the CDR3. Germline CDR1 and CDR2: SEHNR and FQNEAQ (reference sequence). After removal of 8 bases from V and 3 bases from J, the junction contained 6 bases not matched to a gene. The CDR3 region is CASGQEFDYGYTF. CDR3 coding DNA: TGTGCCAGCGGACAGGAATTCGACTATGGCTACACCTTC.

CDR3 residues: CASSIGGPGNTEAFF. The DNA for the CDR3 is TGTGCCAGCAGCATCGGGGGGCCCGGGAACACTGAAGCTTTCTTT. The chain is built from TRBV21-1 and TRBJ1-1. TRBV21-1 is a documented pseudogene. CDR3 size: 15 residues.

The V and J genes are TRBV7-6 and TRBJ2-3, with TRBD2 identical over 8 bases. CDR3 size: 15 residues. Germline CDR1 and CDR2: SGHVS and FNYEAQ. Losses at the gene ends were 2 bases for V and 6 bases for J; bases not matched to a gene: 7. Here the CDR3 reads CASSLIAGGTDTQYF. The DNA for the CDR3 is TGTGCCAGCAGCTTAATTGCGGGGGGTACGGATACGCAGTATTTT.

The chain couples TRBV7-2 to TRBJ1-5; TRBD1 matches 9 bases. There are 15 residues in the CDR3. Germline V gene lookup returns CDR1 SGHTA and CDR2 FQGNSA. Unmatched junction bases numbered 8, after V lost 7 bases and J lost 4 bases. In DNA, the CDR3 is TGTGCCAGCACTTTAGGGACAGGGAGGAATCAGCCCCAGCATTTT. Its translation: CASTLGTGRNQPQHF. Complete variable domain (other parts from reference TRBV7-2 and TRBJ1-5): GAGVSQSPSNKVTEKGKDVELRCDPISGHTALYWYRQSLGQGLEFLIYFQGNSAPDKSGLPSDRFSAERTGGSVSTLTIQRTQQEDSAVYLCASTLGTGRNQPQHFGDGTRLSIL.

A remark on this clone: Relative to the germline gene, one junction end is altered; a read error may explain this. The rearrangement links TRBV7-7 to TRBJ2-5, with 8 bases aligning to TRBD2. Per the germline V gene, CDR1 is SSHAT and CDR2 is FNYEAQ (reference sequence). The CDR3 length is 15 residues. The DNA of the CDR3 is TGTGCTAGCAGCCTCAACATAGCGGGGCAAGAGACCCAGTACTTC. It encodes CASSLNIAGQETQYF.

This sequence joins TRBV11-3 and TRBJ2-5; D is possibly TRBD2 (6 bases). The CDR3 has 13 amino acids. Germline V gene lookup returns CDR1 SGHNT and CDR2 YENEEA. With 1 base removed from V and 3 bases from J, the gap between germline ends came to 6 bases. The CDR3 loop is CASSLGEEETQYF. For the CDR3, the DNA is TGTGCCAGCAGCTTAGGGGAGGAAGAGACCCAGTACTTC.

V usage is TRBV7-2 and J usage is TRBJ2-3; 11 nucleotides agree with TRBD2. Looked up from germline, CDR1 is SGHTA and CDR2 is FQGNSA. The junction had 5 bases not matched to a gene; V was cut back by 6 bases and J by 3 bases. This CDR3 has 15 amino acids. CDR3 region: CASSQTSGETDTQYF. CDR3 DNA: TGTGCCAGCAGTCAGACTAGCGGGGAGACAGATACGCAGTATTTT.

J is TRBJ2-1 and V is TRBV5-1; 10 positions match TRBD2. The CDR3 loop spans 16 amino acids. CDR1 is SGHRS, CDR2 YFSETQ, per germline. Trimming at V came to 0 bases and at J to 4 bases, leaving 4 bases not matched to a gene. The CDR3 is CASSLELSGGYNEQFF. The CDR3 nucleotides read TGCGCCAGCAGCTTGGAGCTTAGCGGGGGGTACAATGAGCAGTTCTTC.

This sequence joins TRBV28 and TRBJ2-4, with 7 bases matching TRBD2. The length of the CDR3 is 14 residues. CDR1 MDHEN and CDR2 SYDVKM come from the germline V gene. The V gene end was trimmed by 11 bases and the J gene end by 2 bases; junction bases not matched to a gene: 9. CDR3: CASGGGTTKNIQYF. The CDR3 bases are TGTGCCTCCGGCGGGGGAACTACCAAAAACATTCAGTACTTC.

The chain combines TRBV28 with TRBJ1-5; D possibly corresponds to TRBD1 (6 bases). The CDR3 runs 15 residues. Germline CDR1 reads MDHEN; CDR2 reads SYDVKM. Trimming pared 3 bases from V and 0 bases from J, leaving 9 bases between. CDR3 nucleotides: TGTGCCAGCAGTTTGACAGGAGATAGCAATCAGCCCCAGCATTTT. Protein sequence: CASSLTGDSNQPQHF.

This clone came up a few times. CDR3: CASSERSNQPQHF. CDR3 in DNA: TGTGCCAGCAGTGAACGGAGTAATCAGCCCCAGCATTTT. The gene calls are TRBV6-1 and TRBJ1-5, with unresolved D. CDR3 length: 13 amino acids. The ends were cut back, 2 bases at V and 4 bases at J, with 6 bases in the middle. Germline CDR1 and CDR2: MNHNS and SASEGT.